A selection of T cell receptor beta chains follows, all from one sample in a study of cytomegalovirus exposure and HLA in healthy donors. Profiling relied on immunoSEQ multiplex PCR, and the TCRdb table lists in-frame clones only, not all of them. The sample holds 200,000 to 250,000 clones, under 95% seen once. Sequenced sample: PBMCs. The receptors here all came from a woman in her late teens or twenties in good health and CMV-seronegative. CDR3s include the opening cysteine and the closing phenylalanine or tryptophan. The order of the fields is D gene, J gene, V gene, CDR3 protein, CDR3 DNA. A D gene is named only where the DNA matches it firmly.

NA,TRBJ2-1,TRBV5-4,CASSWSSGTYNEQFF,TGTGCCAGCAGCTGGAGTAGCGGTACCTACAATGAGCAGTTCTTC
NA,TRBJ2-7,TRBV4-2,CASSQDVGGTYEQYF,TGTGCCAGCAGCCAAGACGTAGGAGGCACCTACGAGCAGTACTTC
TRBD2,TRBJ2-3,TRBV4-1,CASSPEGSGRYTQYF,TGCGCCAGCAGCCCAGAAGGCAGCGGGAGGTATACGCAGTATTTT
TRBD2,TRBJ2-7,TRBV9,CASSAGTSGYEQYF,TGTGCCAGCAGCGCCGGGACTAGCGGCTACGAGCAGTACTTC
NA,TRBJ1-2,TRBV4-2,CASAPGPGNYGYTF,TGTGCCAGCGCCCCAGGGCCAGGGAACTATGGCTACACCTTC
TRBD1,TRBJ1-1,TRBV27,CASSPESWGTVNTEAFF,TGTGCCAGCAGTCCTGAATCCTGGGGGACAGTTAACACTGAAGCTTTCTTT
TRBD1,TRBJ2-7,TRBV6-1,CASSAGQEGHYEQYF,TGTGCCAGCAGTGCGGGACAGGAGGGGCACTACGAGCAGTACTTC
TRBD2,TRBJ2-7,TRBV18,CASSPPSGAYEQYF,TGTGCCAGCTCACCGCCTAGCGGGGCCTACGAGCAGTACTTC
TRBD1,TRBJ1-1,TRBV6-1,CASRTRDRVPGAFF,TGTGCCAGCAGAACCCGGGACAGGGTGCCAGGAGCTTTCTTT
NA,TRBJ1-1,TRBV19,CASSQQVGTEAFF,TGTGCCAGTAGTCAACAGGTGGGCACTGAAGCTTTCTTT
TRBD1,TRBJ2-7,TRBV18,CASSSGQGVYEQYF,TGTGCCAGCTCATCGGGACAGGGAGTCTACGAGCAGTACTTC